These T cell receptor beta chains were read from a single sample in a study of control samples from healthy donors and cancer patients. Sequencing was performed with immunoSEQ multiplex PCR; in TCRdb, only in-frame clones are kept and a portion is missing. The sample lists over 150,000 clones, approximately 96% occurring once. The specimen was blood. The receptors shown here come from a woman aged 30 to 39 in good health. Each CDR3 is given with its conserved first and last residue. The D gene is left open where the match is weak. Size values are once, few and many counts, or a class for expanded clones, and some rows have none.

>TRBJ2-5|-|-|TRBV28
TGTGCCAGCAGCCAACAAGAGACCCAGTACTTC
CASSQQETQYF
>TRBJ2-5|-|-|TRBV15
TGTGCCACCAGAGATTCAGCTCTCCAAGAGACCCAGTACTTC
CATRDSALQETQYF
>TRBJ2-7|-|-|TRBV4-2
TGTGCCAGCAGCCAAGGAATGGGCGAGCAGTACTTC
CASSQGMGEQYF
>TRBJ2-7|-|-|TRBV30
TGTGCCTGGAAAGTAGGACCACACTACGAGCAGTACTTC
CAWKVGPHYEQYF
>TRBJ1-4|-|once|TRBV11-2
TGTGCCAGCAGCTTAGCACCGGGACGGAGAACAACTAATGAAAAACTGTTTTTT
CASSLAPGRRTTNEKLFF
>TRBJ2-6|-|-|TRBV6-1
TGTGCCAGCAGTGAAGCGCTTTATGGGGGCGCTGGGGCCAACGTCCTGACTTTC
CASSEALYGGAGANVLTF
>TRBJ1-2|-|-|TRBV30
TGTGCCTGGAGTGTCGGACCCATCATCTATGGCTACACCTTC
CAWSVGPIIYGYTF
>TRBJ1-5|TRBD1|-|TRBV19
TGTGCCAGTAGTCTCCGTCAGGGGGGACTAAATCAGCCCCAGCATTTT
CASSLRQGGLNQPQHF
>TRBJ2-7|-|-|TRBV7-9
TGTGCCAGCAGCTTAGTAGTTGACGAGCAGTACTTC
CASSLVVDEQYF
>TRBJ2-5|TRBD1|-|TRBV7-9
TGTGCCAGCAGCTTAGACAGGGGGCGGGAGACCCAGTACTTC
CASSLDRGRETQYF
>TRBJ2-2|-|-|TRBV20-1
TGCAGTGCTAGTGAAGGGAACACCGGGGAGCTGTTTTTT
CSASEGNTGELFF
>TRBJ2-4|TRBD1|-|TRBV28
TGTGCCAGCAGCCAGGGACAGGGGGTTAGCAAAAACATTCAGTACTTC
CASSQGQGVSKNIQYF
>TRBJ2-5|-|-|TRBV30
TGTGCCTGGAGCGCTCGGGAGACCCAGTACTTC
CAWSARETQYF
>TRBJ1-1|TRBD1|once|TRBV2
TGTGCCAACGAACCGACCTACAGGGGCGCCGGGAACACTGAAGCTTTCTTT
CANEPTYRGAGNTEAFF
>TRBJ1-2|-|-|TRBV9
TGTGCCAGCAGCGAAGGGGGTCGGGGCTACACCTTC
CASSEGGRGYTF
>TRBJ2-3|-|-|TRBV18
TGTGCCAGCTCACCACCGTGGGCGCGAACAGATACGCAGTATTTT
CASSPPWARTDTQYF
>TRBJ2-7|-|-|TRBV25-1
TGTGCCAGCAGTGAATACCCGAGGGGCTACGAGCAGTACTTC
CASSEYPRGYEQYF
>TRBJ1-5|-|once|TRBV29-1
TGCAGCGTTGTTGTTGAGAGCAATCAGCCCCAGCATTTT
CSVVVESNQPQHF
>TRBJ1-2|-|-|TRBV3-1/TRBV3-2
TGTGCCAGCAGCCAAGGGGCAGTAAAATATGGCTACACCTTC
CASSQGAVKYGYTF
>TRBJ1-5|-|-|TRBV28
TGTGCCAGCAGTCTCAGGGTAGCCAGCAATCAGCCCCAGCATTTT
CASSLRVASNQPQHF
>TRBJ1-5|TRBD1|-|TRBV5-4
TGTGCCAGCAGCTTTTCTGTCCCGGGACAGGTGAACAATCAGCCCCAGCATTTT
CASSFSVPGQVNNQPQHF
>TRBJ1-2|-|-|TRBV21-1
TGTGCCAGCAGCAAAGATTGGGACACCGACTATGGCTACACCTTC
CASSKDWDTDYGYTF
>TRBJ1-4|-|once|TRBV7-9
TGTGCCAGCAGCTTAGAGGGCCCCCCGAGGAGGGAAAAACTGTTTTTT
CASSLEGPPRREKLFF
>TRBJ1-5|-|-|TRBV27
TGTGCCAGCAGCCCGAACAGGGAATATCAGCCCCAGCATTTT
CASSPNREYQPQHF
>TRBJ1-3|-|-|TRBV28
TGTGCCAGCAGTCCCCAGGACAGTCTCCCCACCTCTGGAAACACCATATATTTT
CASSPQDSLPTSGNTIYF
>TRBJ2-1|TRBD2|-|TRBV5-4
TGTGCCAGCAGCAACGGGACTAGCGGGGGGTACAATGAGCAGTTCTTC
CASSNGTSGGYNEQFF
>TRBJ1-1|-|-|TRBV6-5
TGTGCCAGCAGTTACCGCACAGTGAACACTGAAGCTTTCTTT
CASSYRTVNTEAFF
>TRBJ2-1|-|-|TRBV27
TGTGCCAGCAGTTTAAGGGCAAGGGTCACCTACAATGAGCAGTTCTTC
CASSLRARVTYNEQFF
>TRBJ1-2|-|-|TRBV28
TGTGCCAGCTCTCCTGGCCCCGCCCAGGGACATGGCTACACCTTC
CASSPGPAQGHGYTF
>TRBJ1-2|-|-|TRBV7-8
TGTGCCAGCAGCCCGCCCGGCGGGGGACGGGTAGCTAACTATGGCTACACCTTC
CASSPPGGGRVANYGYTF
>TRBJ2-7|TRBD1|-|TRBV6-1
TGTGCCAGCAGTGACCGTAAAGGGGGGACAGGGACCTACGAGCAGTACTTC
CASSDRKGGTGTYEQYF
>TRBJ1-4|-|-|TRBV5-1
TGCGCCAGCAGCTGGGAGGGTTCAACTAATGAAAAACTGTTTTTT
CASSWEGSTNEKLFF